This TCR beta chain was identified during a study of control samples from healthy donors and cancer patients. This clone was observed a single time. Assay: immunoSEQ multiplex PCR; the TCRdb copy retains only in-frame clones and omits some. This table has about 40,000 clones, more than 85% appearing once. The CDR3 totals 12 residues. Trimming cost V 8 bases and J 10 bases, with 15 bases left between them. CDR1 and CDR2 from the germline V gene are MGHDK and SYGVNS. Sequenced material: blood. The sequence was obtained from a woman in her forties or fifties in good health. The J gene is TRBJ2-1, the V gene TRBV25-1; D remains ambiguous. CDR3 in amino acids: CASPSRVQEQFF. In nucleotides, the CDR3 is TGTGCCAGCCCATCAAGGGTCCAGGAGCAGTTCTTC.